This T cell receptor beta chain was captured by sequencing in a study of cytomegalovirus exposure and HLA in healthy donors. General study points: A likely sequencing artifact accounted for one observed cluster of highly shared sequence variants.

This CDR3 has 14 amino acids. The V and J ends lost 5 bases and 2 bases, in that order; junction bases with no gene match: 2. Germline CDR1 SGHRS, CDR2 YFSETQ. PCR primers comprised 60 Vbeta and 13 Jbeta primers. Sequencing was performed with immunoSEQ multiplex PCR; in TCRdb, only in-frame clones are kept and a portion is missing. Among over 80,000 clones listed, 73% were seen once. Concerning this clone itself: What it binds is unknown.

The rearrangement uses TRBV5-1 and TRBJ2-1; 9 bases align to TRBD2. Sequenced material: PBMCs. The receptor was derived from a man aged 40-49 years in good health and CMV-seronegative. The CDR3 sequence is CASRLAGAYNEQFF. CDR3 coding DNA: TGCGCCAGCAGGTTAGCGGGGGCCTACAATGAGCAGTTCTTC.